The rows below give T cell receptor beta chains drawn from one sample of a study of Tregs in tolerant kidney transplant recipients. This table comes from immunoSEQ multiplex PCR, and its TCRdb copy is limited to in-frame clones, with some not included. The sample holds 110,000 or so clones, 90% seen once. This sample comprised CD4+ T cells from blood, obtained before the transplant. These receptors were obtained from a human donor who received a combined kidney and bone marrow transplant. Both conserved end residues are trimmed from each CDR3. Each record gives: V gene, CDR3 length, J gene, CDR3 protein.

>TRBV10-3|12|TRBJ2-5
AIRSDRAGKTQY
>TRBV28|11|TRBJ2-7
ASSLKGAYEQY
>TRBV19|14|TRBJ2-5
ASSIVTGTGEETQY
>TRBV5-1|13|TRBJ2-1
ASSGAGGPENEQF
>TRBV4-1|11|TRBJ1-4
ASSLGLNEKLF
>TRBV5-6|12|TRBJ1-3
ASSWAYSGNTIY
>TRBV5-4|13|TRBJ1-3
ASSLPGHSGNTIY
>TRBV29-1|12|TRBJ1-2
SVEGGWGVNGYT
>TRBV4-2|13|TRBJ1-5
ASSQRVGGNQPQH
>TRBV10-1|15|TRBJ2-7
ASWGTSGRLSSYEQY
>TRBV29-1|11|TRBJ2-3
SVVPQLRDTQY
>TRBV10-3|12|TRBJ2-7
AISGATGDYEQY
>TRBV19|12|TRBJ2-3
ASSIGTGPDTQY
>TRBV7-2|13|TRBJ2-3
ASSLDYLSTDTQY
>TRBV6-1|13|TRBJ1-2
ASSDQLRQSYGYT
>TRBV7-7|12|TRBJ2-5
ASSLDRGGETQY
>TRBV28|13|TRBJ1-5
ASTPRARGNQPQH
>TRBV27|14|TRBJ2-1
ASSRGSGRRGHEQF
>TRBV7-2|15|TRBJ2-3
ASSSGLAGSFTDTQY
>TRBV9|11|TRBJ2-7
ASSRGHSYEQY
>TRBV2|10|TRBJ2-1
ASSEQDNEQF
>TRBV6-5|13|TRBJ2-2
ASSRGQGRTGELF
>TRBV10-2|13|TRBJ2-1
ASSGGRLADNEQF
>TRBV10-3|15|TRBJ1-4
ATRGTGGRLNNEKLF
>TRBV19|12|TRBJ2-7
ASSGTLGGYEQY
>TRBV29-1|12|TRBJ2-5
SVVGLRAKETQY
>TRBV6-5|14|TRBJ2-5
ASSYSGGTGLETQY
>TRBV6-5|10|TRBJ2-7
ASSFAGHEQY
>TRBV4-1|15|TRBJ1-5
ASSQGGLGGWNQPQH
>TRBV2|14|TRBJ2-1
ASRDLIQRGTDEQF
>TRBV2|12|TRBJ1-1
ASSSDRGNPEAF
>TRBV7-2|13|TRBJ2-1
ASSLVGLLKNEQF
>TRBV18|13|TRBJ1-5
ASSPQAGVLQPQH
>TRBV10-1|12|TRBJ2-3
ASSPAGAPDTQY
>TRBV5-4|14|TRBJ2-3
ASSLRLAGRTDTQY
>TRBV7-2|13|TRBJ2-2
ASSSQGLDTGELF